This is a list of T cell receptor beta chains from one sample in a study of T cells expressing NK-cell markers. TCRdb re-called the 5' RACE reads; one entry per CDR3 protein, DNA not given. The listing records approximately 550,000 distinct CDR3 sequences. Sample: blood T cells: a sorted CD56 or NKG2C T cell subset, CD4+ or CD8+ T cells, or bulk PBMC T cells (not recorded which). These receptors were obtained from a man aged 18-30 years in good health. Both conserved end residues are part of each CDR3.

j_call,cdr3_length,v_call,cdr3_aa
TRBJ1-4,14,TRBV7-9,CASIPSGQGEKLFF
TRBJ2-1,16,TRBV28,CASSLSLAGAADEQFF
TRBJ2-7,13,TRBV29-1,CSVEVPTSFEQYF
TRBJ2-1,14,TRBV12-3/TRBV12-4,CASTAGEWYGEQFF
TRBJ2-7,17,TRBV12-3/TRBV12-4,CASSFHMTSGSFHEQYF
TRBJ1-6,15,TRBV7-8,CASSSSGTANSPLHF
TRBJ2-7,15,TRBV9,CASSGVAGGPHEQYF
TRBJ2-1,15,TRBV2,CASTRETSGYNEQFF
TRBJ1-2,13,TRBV5-1,CASSDISGDSYTF
TRBJ1-5,20,TRBV7-3,CASSCPLTGTGGKGNQPQHF
TRBJ2-3,15,TRBV4-1,CASSKGTSGTDTQYF
TRBJ1-1,15,TRBV12-3/TRBV12-4,CASSFSGTGSSEAFF
TRBJ2-1,14,TRBV5-1,CASSLAQQRNEQFF
TRBJ2-3,17,TRBV12-3/TRBV12-4,CASRPAWDSSSTDTQYF
TRBJ2-2,20,TRBV11-2,CASSFLLDPRRGLNTGELFF
TRBJ1-6,14,TRBV7-2,CASSLQGQNSPLHF
TRBJ2-3,19,TRBV20-1,CSAWPPAGLAGGSTDTQYF
TRBJ2-4,13,TRBV5-5,CASKGLDWDIQYF
TRBJ2-7,14,TRBV5-1,CASRRRTGLYEQYF
TRBJ1-5,19,TRBV6-2/TRBV6-3,CASSYRGQVLRGGNQPQHF
TRBJ2-7,18,TRBV27,CASSQAGPYVHSSYEQYF
TRBJ2-1,19,TRBV5-1,CASSTPWTSGHSSYNEQFF
TRBJ1-3,14,TRBV29-1,CSVGDSLTGNTIYF
TRBJ2-3,19,TRBV10-1,CASSDQGSELATNTDTQYF
TRBJ1-4,16,TRBV7-2,CASSLVNGQRGEKLFF
TRBJ2-6,17,TRBV19,CASSRGGLLSGANVLTF
TRBJ1-2,14,TRBV20-1,CSARGQGANLGYTF
TRBJ1-5,16,TRBV5-6,CASSLWTGRINQPQHF
TRBJ2-5,15,TRBV29-1,CSVHSGTGVDETQYF
TRBJ2-5,14,TRBV27,CASSLGTSLETQYF
TRBJ2-7,16,TRBV18,CASSPPSQGSRYEQYF
TRBJ1-4,16,TRBV7-9,CASSLVTEPRSEKLFF
TRBJ2-5,12,TRBV6-6,CASKLGGETQYF
TRBJ2-1,17,TRBV24-1,CATSDPADNRVYNEQFF
TRBJ2-1,15,TRBV24-1,CATSDFRSGPNEQFF
TRBJ2-1,14,TRBV25-1,CASTFGQGYNEQFF
TRBJ2-3,17,TRBV7-8,CASSYWTGGLGTDTQYF
TRBJ2-3,16,TRBV3-1,CASSQDGPPYTDTQYF
TRBJ2-5,13,TRBV12-3/TRBV12-4,CASSSGAVETQYF
TRBJ2-1,15,TRBV11-2,CASSLRQGLRNEQFF
TRBJ2-3,15,TRBV7-6,CAPQRYPGPTDTQYF
TRBJ1-4,15,TRBV3-1,CASSPRFGGTEKLFF